This T cell receptor beta chain was found in a study of T cell changes during pregnancy in multiple sclerosis. The CDR3 loop spans 15 amino acids. Germline values: CDR1 ENHRY, CDR2 SYGVKD. The junction had 3 bases not matched to a gene; V was cut back by 2 bases and J by 6 bases. Data came from immunoSEQ multiplex PCR; TCRdb stores just in-frame clones and leaves some out. The table shows 50,000 to 65,000 clones, with over 95% occurring only once. V and J are TRBV10-3 and TRBJ2-1, with 11 bases matching TRBD2. The starting material was CD8+ T cells from peripheral blood mononuclear cells, obtained after pregnancy. The receptor was derived from a female donor with multiple sclerosis, enrolled in a pregnancy study. The CDR3 DNA is TGTGCCATCAGTGAGCCCGGGACTAGCGGCAATGAGCAGTTCTTC. Its protein is CAISEPGTSGNEQFF.